This T cell receptor beta chain was retrieved from a study of T cells after yellow fever vaccination. A universal primer site and UMIs were added as TCR cDNA was made by 5'RACE template switching. MiXCR was run by TCRdb on the 5' RACE reads, yielding one entry per CDR3 protein. The sample carries 320,000 or so distinct CDR3 sequences, 8.1% recorded once. This clonotype turned up a few times. The TCR comes from a man younger than 30 who received the YFV17D yellow fever vaccine. This sample comprised PBMCs, obtained approximately 40 days after the first yellow fever vaccination.

The chain's CDR3 is CASRGQGLTGELFF. The CDR3 DNA reads TGTGCCAGCAGGGGACAGGGGCTGACCGGGGAGCTGTTTTTT. This chain links TRBV12-3 or TRBV12-4 with TRBJ2-2, with 10 bases matching TRBD1. The CDR3 totals 14 residues. The ends lost 6 bases at V and 5 bases at J; junction bases unmatched: 3.